Shown below are 29 T cell receptor beta chains from a single sample sequenced in a study of T-cell reconstitution after alpha-beta-depleted transplantation in children. The authors prepared the TCRbeta library with unique molecular identifiers. TCRdb itself ran the PCR reads through MiXCR, one entry per CDR3 protein. The data show 500,000 to 750,000 distinct CDR3 sequences, with 25% to 30% seen just once and about 35% held by the top ten. Sequenced here: PBMCs, sampled before TCRalphabeta/CD19-depleted stem cell transplant. These receptors came from a boy younger than two with Wiskott-Aldrich syndrome, due to receive a stem cell transplant.

The chain joins TRBV20-1 to TRBJ1-4; perhaps TRBD1 as D (5 bases). CDR3 size: 13 residues. Trimming removed 3 bases from V and 5 bases from J, with 10 bases in between. The germline V gene has CDR1 DFQATT and CDR2 SNEGSKA (reference sequence). CDR3: CSARFGDNEKLFF. In DNA, the CDR3 is TGCAGTGCTAGGTTCGGGGACAATGAAAAACTGTTTTTT.

This clonotype was seen a few times. The chain is built from TRBV28 and TRBJ2-1, with D unresolved. CDR1 and CDR2 (germline): MDHEN, SYDVKM. The CDR3 length is 11 residues. V shed 5 bases and J shed 8 bases, with 7 bases lying between them. The CDR3, as DNA: TGTGCCAGCAGTCATCGCCATGAGCAGTTCTTC. Its protein is CASSHRHEQFF.

This clonotype has a handful of counts. This chain joins TRBV4-2 and TRBJ1-2; 7 bases align to TRBD1. Unmatched junction bases numbered 10, after V lost 2 bases and J lost 4 bases. Looked up from germline, CDR1 is LGHNA and CDR2 is YNFKEQ. This CDR3 comprises 16 residues. The CDR3 region is CASSQTPGQLFYGYTF. The CDR3 nucleotides are TGTGCCAGCAGCCAAACGCCGGGACAGCTTTTCTATGGCTACACCTTC.

The genes are TRBV6-5 and TRBJ2-2; D perhaps matches TRBD2 (5 bases). This CDR3 is 15 amino acids long. The V end lost 3 bases, the J end lost 5 bases, and 13 bases lay between the germline ends. Germline CDR1 is MNHEY and CDR2 is SVGAGI. In DNA form, the CDR3 reads TGTGCCAGCAGTTATAATCGAGGCGGGACCGGGGAGCTGTTTTTT. It codes for CASSYNRGGTGELFF.

This clonotype was counted a few times. This chain joins TRBV19 and TRBJ1-5; a weak D match, TRBD1 (5 bases). The CDR3 has 14 amino acids. V was cut by 0 bases and J by 8 bases, with 11 bases left in between. The germline gives CDR1 LNHDA, CDR2 SQIVND (reference sequence). The CDR3 protein is CASSIEDSGKPQHF. In DNA, the CDR3 is TGTGCCAGTAGTATAGAAGACAGTGGCAAGCCCCAGCATTTT.

This clonotype was observed at least ten times. The J gene is TRBJ2-7, the V gene TRBV5-1; 9 nucleotides align to TRBD2. With V trimmed by 4 bases and J by 5 bases, 10 bases remained unmatched. CDR1 is SGHRS, CDR2 YFSETQ, per germline. The CDR3 runs 15 residues. This CDR3 is CASSPALAGINEQYF. DNA of the CDR3: TGCGCCAGCAGCCCGGCTCTAGCGGGAATAAACGAGCAGTACTTC.

This clonotype was detected a few times. This sequence joins TRBV5-5 and TRBJ1-3, with D perhaps TRBD1 (6 bases). Germline V gives CDR1 SGHKS, CDR2 YYEKEE (reference sequence). Trimming shortened V by 1 base and J by 4 bases, and 18 bases separated the two germline ends. The CDR3 consists of 17 residues. The CDR3 DNA is TGTGCCAGCAGCTTGCTGAAAACAGGGAATTACGGAAACACCATATATTTT. This translates into CASSLLKTGNYGNTIYF.

The rearrangement links TRBV12-3 or TRBV12-4 to TRBJ1-5; 8 bases fit TRBD1. The ends lost 6 bases at V and 1 base at J; junction bases unmatched: 5. The CDR3 is 15 residues long. CDR3 DNA: TGTGCCAGCAGCGACAGGGGAGGAAGCAATCAGCCCCAGCATTTT. Its protein is CASSDRGGSNQPQHF.

The CDR3 DNA reads as TGTGCCAGCAGTGACACCAATGAGCAGTTCTTC. Its protein is CASSDTNEQFF. This rearrangement joins TRBV27 to TRBJ2-1; D uncertain. The CDR3 consists of 11 residues. V was cut by 5 bases and J by 6 bases, with 5 bases left in between. Germline CDR1 is MNHEY and CDR2 is SMNVEV (reference sequence).

This clonotype has a handful of counts. The CDR3 nucleotides read TGCGCCAGCAGGAATGTTCAAGGTGGCACAGATACGCAGTATTTT. Its translation: CASRNVQGGTDTQYF. This chain connects TRBV5-1 to TRBJ2-3, with D hard to call. Germline values: CDR1 SGHRS, CDR2 YFSETQ. This CDR3 is built from 15 residues. Trimming shortened V by 5 bases and J by 1 base, and 14 bases separated the two germline ends.

The gene calls are TRBV20-1 and TRBJ2-7; D gene unclear. This CDR3 has 13 amino acids. Germline lookup yields CDR1 DFQATT and CDR2 SNEGSKA (reference sequence). V was shortened by 1 base and J by 1 base, with 8 bases between the two germline ends. CDR3 in DNA: TGCAGTGCTAGAGTAGCCAAGTCCTACGAGCAGTACTTC. Protein product: CSARVAKSYEQYF.

The sample holds a few counts of this clonotype. The V and J genes are TRBV5-5 and TRBJ1-1; 9 bases fit TRBD1. CDR3 length: 14 amino acids. Germline loops: CDR1 SGHKS, CDR2 YYEKEE (reference sequence). The V and J ends lost 3 bases and 3 bases, in that order; junction bases with no gene match: 3. In DNA form, the CDR3 reads TGTGCCAGCAGCTGGGACAGGGATTACACTGAAGCTTTCTTT. This sequence encodes CASSWDRDYTEAFF.

The CDR3 DNA is TGCGCCAGCAGCTACACTAGCGGGATAGACATTCAGTACTTC. Residues: CASSYTSGIDIQYF. This chain joins TRBV5-1 and TRBJ2-4, with TRBD2 matching over 10 bases. Germline V gene sequence: CDR1 SGHRS, CDR2 YFSETQ. V dropped 3 bases and J dropped 8; count of bases not matched to a gene: 5. CDR3 size: 14 residues.

V is TRBV2 and J is TRBJ2-5; D perhaps matches TRBD1 (6 bases). Trimming shortened V by 6 bases and J by 3 bases, and 14 bases separated the two germline ends. CDR3 length: 14 residues. CDR1 and CDR2 (germline): SNHLY, FYNNEI. The CDR3 here is CASRTGTYEETQYF. The CDR3 DNA reads as TGTGCCAGCAGGACCGGGACATATGAAGAGACCCAGTACTTC. The full variable domain, its missing parts supplied by reference TRBV2 and TRBJ2-5, is EPEVTQTPSHQVTQMGQEVILRCVPISNHLYFYWYRQILGQKVEFLVSFYNNEISEKSEIFDDQFSVERPDGSNFTLKIRSTKLEDSAMYFCASRTGTYEETQYFGPGTRLLVL.

This clonotype was recorded only once. V usage is TRBV20-1 and J usage is TRBJ2-7; TRBD2 matches 9 bases. The CDR3 extends over 15 amino acids. Germline CDR1 reads DFQATT; CDR2 reads SNEGSKA (reference sequence). J lost 4 bases, V lost 0 bases, and 7 bases had no gene match. The CDR3 DNA follows: TGCAGTGCTAGAGATCGGGGCGGGAGGGCTTACGAGCAGTACTTC. It codes for CSARDRGGRAYEQYF.

This rearrangement joins TRBV5-1 to TRBJ2-6, with D unresolved. V lost 2 bases, J lost 2 bases, and 8 bases lay in between. Germline-derived CDR1 and CDR2 are SGHRS and YFSETQ. The CDR3 contains 15 residues. CDR3 loop: CASSFWGTGANVLTF. CDR3 coding DNA: TGCGCCAGCAGCTTCTGGGGAACTGGGGCCAACGTCCTGACTTTC. The full variable domain, its missing parts supplied by reference TRBV5-1 and TRBJ2-6, is KAGVTQTPRYLIKTRGQQVTLSCSPISGHRSVSWYQQTPGQGLQFLFEYFSETQRNKGNFPGRFSGRQFSNSRSEMNVSTLELGDSALYLCASSFWGTGANVLTFGAGSRLTVL.

This chain connects TRBV10-3 to TRBJ2-5, with 7 positions matching TRBD2. The CDR3 is 16 amino acids. V lost 3 bases, J lost 5 bases, and 12 bases stayed unmatched. Germline V CDR1 and CDR2: ENHRY, SYGVKD. CDR3 bases: TGTGCCATCAGTGAAGCAAAGGGACTACGAACGGAGACCCAGTACTTC. Translated, it gives CAISEAKGLRTETQYF.

The chain uses TRBV29-1 and TRBJ2-1; TRBD2 agrees at 8 bases. Germline CDR1 SQVTM, CDR2 ANQGSEA. V shed 4 bases, J shed 5 bases, and the junction held 10 bases outside the gene matches. This CDR3 has 15 amino acids. This CDR3 reads CSVGLRGRFNNEQFF. The CDR3 DNA is TGCAGCGTTGGTCTTCGCGGGAGGTTCAACAATGAGCAGTTCTTC.

The chain links TRBV12-3 or TRBV12-4 to TRBJ2-7; TRBD2 agrees at 12 bases. V lost 7 bases and J lost 5; bases outside the gene matches: 6. The CDR3 is made up of 14 amino acids. The CDR3 protein is CASTQLAGGNEQYF. In DNA, the CDR3 is TGTGCCAGCACCCAACTAGCGGGAGGAAACGAGCAGTACTTC.

CDR3 region: CASSLSGTPNTEAFF. CDR3 DNA sequence: TGCGCCAGCAGCTTGTCGGGGACCCCGAACACTGAAGCTTTCTTT. The J gene is TRBJ1-1, the V gene TRBV5-1, with D perhaps TRBD1 (5 bases). This CDR3 contains 15 residues. V gave up 1 base and J gave up 1 base, with 11 bases separating them. Germline V CDR1 and CDR2: SGHRS, YFSETQ.

The rearrangement joins TRBV5-1 to TRBJ2-1, with D tentatively TRBD1 (5 bases). Germline loops: CDR1 SGHRS, CDR2 YFSETQ. The CDR3 totals 14 residues. The germline V and J ends were trimmed by 0 bases and 4 bases, with 8 bases remaining between them. CDR3 DNA: TGCGCCAGCAGCTTGGGACAGTATTACAATGAGCAGTTCTTC. This sequence encodes CASSLGQYYNEQFF.

The chain joins TRBV14 to TRBJ2-3, with TRBD2 matching 8 bases. The germline CDR1 and CDR2 sequences are SGHDN and FVKESK. Losses at the gene ends were 1 base for V and 0 bases for J; bases not matched to a gene: 12. The CDR3 has 19 residues. The CDR3, as DNA: TGTGCCAGCAGCCAAGGCCGCCTAGCGGGCTTCTTGAGCACAGATACGCAGTATTTT. It encodes CASSQGRLAGFLSTDTQYF.

This clonotype was counted a single time. The CDR3 DNA reads as TGTGCCAGCAGTTTAGGAACAGGCTCTCTCGCGGCTTTCTTT. Protein product: CASSLGTGSLAAFF. The V gene is TRBV12-3 or TRBV12-4, the J gene TRBJ1-1; the D gene is possibly TRBD1 (5 bases). The CDR3 consists of 14 residues. V was shortened by 1 base and J by 11 bases, with 17 bases between the two germline ends.

The sample holds a few counts of this clonotype. The chain has TRBV7-9 and TRBJ1-4; TRBD1 matches at 7 bases. CDR1 is SEHNR and CDR2 is FQNEAQ in the germline V gene (reference sequence). CDR3 length equals 14 residues. V trimming: 5 bases; J trimming: 8 bases; junction bases outside the gene matches: 8. The CDR3 region has the DNA TGTGCCAGCAGCCCCCGCAGGGGGTCGGAAAAACTGTTTTTT. Residues: CASSPRRGSEKLFF.

V is TRBV3-1 and J is TRBJ1-5; D possibly corresponds to TRBD1 (6 bases). CDR1 and CDR2 from the germline V gene are LGHDT and YNNKEL (reference sequence). The CDR3 covers 15 residues. V shed 0 bases and J shed 4 bases, with 10 bases lying between them. CDR3 coding DNA: TGTGCCAGCAGCCAAGACGGGGGGGCAAATCAGCCCCAGCATTTT. Translation gives CASSQDGGANQPQHF.

Here the CDR3 reads CASSLAYGLEQYF. For the CDR3, the DNA is TGTGCCAGCAGCTTAGCGTACGGTCTCGAGCAGTACTTC. The rearrangement joins TRBV7-2 to TRBJ2-7; D gene ambiguous. V shed 0 bases and J shed 6 bases, with 9 bases lying between them. Germline CDR1 is SGHTA and CDR2 is FQGNSA. The CDR3 runs to 13 residues.

Only a few counts were recorded for this clonotype. The chain has TRBV4-3 and TRBJ1-5; unclear D gene. Germline lookup yields CDR1 LGHNA and CDR2 YSLEER. CDR3 length: 16 amino acids. Trimming removed 4 bases from V and 7 bases from J, with 20 bases in between. The CDR3 here is CASSRDVGNENQPQHF. CDR3 sequence (DNA): TGCGCCAGCAGCCGCGACGTGGGAAATGAAAACCAGCCCCAGCATTTT.

The V and J genes are TRBV12-3 or TRBV12-4 and TRBJ1-6; 8 bases are a match to TRBD1. V lost 3 bases and J lost 9; bases outside the gene matches: 4. CDR3 size: 14 residues. CDR3 region: CASSFSQGASPLHF. DNA for the CDR3: TGTGCCAGCAGTTTCTCCCAGGGGGCTTCACCCCTCCACTTT.

This chain connects TRBV5-1 to TRBJ2-5; 8 bases are a match to TRBD2. The germline gives CDR1 SGHRS, CDR2 YFSETQ. The CDR3 covers 15 residues. J was trimmed by 3 bases and V by 0 bases; bases with no gene match: 4. The CDR3 is CASSLGLAFEETQYF. DNA for the CDR3: TGCGCCAGCAGCTTGGGACTAGCGTTCGAAGAGACCCAGTACTTC.